The next 21 T cell receptor beta chains were all read from a single sample in a study of spatial heterogeneity in lung cancer. Findings and caveats of the study: One measure, the expanded intratumoral alpha and beta TCR count, tracked tumor mutation counts.

No antigen is known for these receptors. Time point given: sample taken at primary tumor resection. Via MiXCR, TCRdb re-called the 5' RACE reads, giving one row per CDR3 protein. The sample has about 100,000 distinct CDR3 sequences; 4.4% are singletons. The source was lung tumor tissue, collected at surgery. These receptors originate from a male donor with early-stage non-small cell lung cancer.

Ten or more counts support this clonotype. The V gene is TRBV7-2, the J gene TRBJ2-5; D call uncertain. This CDR3 region has 15 residues. Germline CDR1 is SGHTA and CDR2 is FQGNSA. Trimming shortened V by 0 bases and J by 1 base, and 9 bases separated the two germline ends. CDR3 region: CASSLAIGVQETQYF. The CDR3 DNA sequence: TGTGCCAGCAGCTTAGCGATCGGCGTCCAAGAGACCCAGTACTTC.

This chain uses TRBV3-1 with TRBJ2-5; weak D call: TRBD1 (5 bases). This CDR3 region has 15 residues. CDR1 and CDR2 from the germline V gene are LGHDT and YNNKEL (reference sequence). Deletions cut 5 bases from V and 5 bases from J, with 18 bases between. DNA of the CDR3: TGTGCCAGCAGCGACCAGGGTCTTGACAAGGAGACCCAGTACTTC. Translated, it gives CASSDQGLDKETQYF.

There are many counts of this clonotype. The chain links TRBV5-6 to TRBJ2-1, with no clear D. This CDR3 contains 11 residues. V lost 0 bases and J lost 14, with 9 bases in between. The V gene's germline CDR1 is SGHDT and CDR2 YYEEEE. Here the CDR3 reads CASSLGLRKFF. CDR3 in DNA: TGTGCCAGCAGCTTGGGTCTCCGTAAGTTCTTC.

In its sample, this clonotype was seen many times. V usage is TRBV12-3 or TRBV12-4 and J usage is TRBJ2-1; tentative D call: TRBD2 (5 bases). The V end was cut by 2 bases, the J end by 5 bases, with 7 bases between. The CDR3 consists of 13 residues. The DNA of the CDR3 is TGTGCCAGCAGTTTATGGCGGGACAATGAGCAGTTCTTC. As protein: CASSLWRDNEQFF.

This clonotype has a count of ten or more. The chain carries TRBV12-3 or TRBV12-4 and TRBJ2-7; 9 bases fit TRBD1. Trimming at V came to 6 bases and at J to 1 base, leaving 7 bases not matched to a gene. The CDR3 sequence is 15 residues long. The CDR3 sequence: CASSATGQGSYEQYF. For the CDR3, the DNA is TGTGCCAGCAGCGCGACGGGACAGGGATCCTACGAGCAGTACTTC.

This clonotype occurred many times. V usage is TRBV28 and J usage is TRBJ1-4; D gene unclear. The CDR3 totals 12 residues. Germline CDR1 reads MDHEN; CDR2 reads SYDVKM. Trimming removed 4 bases at V and 5 bases at J, with 5 bases between. The CDR3 reads CASSWENEKLFF. The CDR3 DNA reads TGTGCCAGCAGTTGGGAAAATGAAAAACTGTTTTTT.

This clonotype occurred many times. The genes are TRBV5-5 and TRBJ1-5, with D possibly TRBD1 on 6 matching bases. Trimming left V 1 base short and J 6 bases short, with 17 bases between. CDR3 length: 16 residues. Germline values: CDR1 SGHKS, CDR2 YYEKEE (reference sequence). The CDR3 sequence: CASSLYVSGAGQPQHF. CDR3 sequence (DNA): TGTGCCAGCAGCTTGTACGTTTCAGGGGCGGGTCAGCCCCAGCATTTT.

The rearrangement links TRBV2 to TRBJ2-5; 12 bases are shared with TRBD1. The germline CDR1 and CDR2 sequences are SNHLY and FYNNEI. The CDR3 extends over 15 amino acids. J was trimmed by 1 base and V by 9 bases; bases with no gene match: 6. The CDR3 loop reads CARFRDRGLQETQYF. The DNA of the CDR3 is TGTGCCAGGTTTCGGGACAGGGGGCTCCAAGAGACCCAGTACTTC.

The table lists this clonotype with many counts. The J gene is TRBJ2-4, the V gene TRBV27; weak D call: TRBD1 (6 bases). The V gene lost 6 bases and the J gene lost 2 bases, with 17 bases spanning the gap. In germline, CDR1 is MNHEY, CDR2 SMNVEV (reference sequence). The CDR3 is 16 amino acids. The CDR3 loop reads CASSLGAGVPKNIQYF. The DNA of the CDR3 is TGTGCCAGCAGCCTTGGGGCAGGGGTCCCCAAAAACATTCAGTACTTC.

The table lists this clonotype with many counts. V gene TRBV5-1 combines with J gene TRBJ2-3, with D uncertain. This CDR3 region has 15 residues. Trimming shortened V by 3 bases and J by 2 bases, and 13 bases separated the two germline ends. The V gene's germline CDR1 is SGHRS and CDR2 YFSETQ. The CDR3 loop is CASSSRTEFTDTQYF. In nucleotides, the CDR3 is TGCGCCAGCAGCTCCCGGACGGAATTCACAGATACGCAGTATTTT.

The sample holds many counts of this clonotype. The V gene is TRBV28, the J gene TRBJ2-5; TRBD2 agrees at 11 bases. CDR1 MDHEN and CDR2 SYDVKM come from the germline V gene. V lost 1 base and J lost 2; bases outside the gene matches: 3. The CDR3 has 16 amino acids. The CDR3 loop is CASSLLGLAAQETQYF. CDR3 DNA: TGTGCCAGCAGTTTATTGGGACTAGCGGCACAAGAGACCCAGTACTTC.

This clonotype was detected ten times or more. This CDR3 is CASSLEQNEQFF. The CDR3 DNA sequence: TGTGCCAGCAGTTTAGAACAGAATGAGCAGTTCTTC. The chain joins TRBV28 to TRBJ2-1; D is uncertain. Trimming took off 2 bases at V and 7 bases at J, with 6 bases between the two ends. Germline CDR1 MDHEN, CDR2 SYDVKM. This CDR3 is 12 amino acids long. The variable domain in full, with the rest retrieved from reference TRBV28 and TRBJ2-1, is DVKVTQSSRYLVKRTGEKVFLECVQDMDHENMFWYRQDPGLGLRLIYFSYDVKMKEKGDIPEGYSVSREKKERFSLILESASTNQTSMYLCASSLEQNEQFFGPGTRLTVL.

This clonotype appeared many times. The J gene is TRBJ2-7, the V gene TRBV5-1, with TRBD2 as a possible D gene (6 bases). CDR1 and CDR2 from the germline V gene are SGHRS and YFSETQ. The V end lost 4 bases, the J end lost 4 bases, and 15 bases lay between the germline ends. The CDR3 spans 14 residues. The CDR3 region is CASSEGGIRYEQYF. Written as DNA, the CDR3 is TGCGCCAGCAGCGAGGGCGGGATTAGGTACGAGCAGTACTTC.

This clonotype was recorded at least ten times. The rearrangement uses TRBV7-2 and TRBJ2-5, with D hard to call. This CDR3 region has 13 residues. V was shortened by 0 bases and J by 1 base, with 3 bases between the two germline ends. The germline V gene encodes CDR1 SGHTA and CDR2 FQGNSA. CDR3 sequence (DNA): TGTGCCAGCAGCTTAGCGTCCCAAGAGACCCAGTACTTC. Amino acid sequence: CASSLASQETQYF.

This clonotype was counted ten times or more. J is TRBJ1-1 and V is TRBV4-1; tentative D call: TRBD1 (6 bases). V was cut by 3 bases and J by 11 bases, with 22 bases left in between. CDR1 is MGHRA and CDR2 is YSYEKL in the germline V gene. This CDR3 contains 15 residues. CDR3 DNA: TGCGCCAGCAGCCACATAGATTCGGGGGGCCGAGTGGCTTTCTTT. It specifies CASSHIDSGGRVAFF.

This clonotype was counted many times. This chain connects TRBV27 to TRBJ2-1; D may match TRBD1 or TRBD2 (5 bases each). Trimming stripped 3 bases from V and 2 bases from J, with 11 bases between. The CDR3 length is 15 residues. Germline CDR1 MNHEY, CDR2 SMNVEV (reference sequence). As DNA, the CDR3 is TGTGCCAGCAGTTTGTTGAGGGACGCCTACAATGAGCAGTTCTTC. It encodes CASSLLRDAYNEQFF.

This clonotype has at least ten counts. The CDR3 sequence: CASSYSGRGGEKLFF. The DNA for the CDR3 is TGTGCCAGCAGTTACTCGGGCCGCGGAGGGGAAAAACTGTTTTTT. The chain uses TRBV6-5 and TRBJ1-4, with D hard to call. The V end lost 0 bases, the J end lost 8 bases, and 13 bases lay between the germline ends. The CDR3 is made up of 15 amino acids. Germline V CDR1 and CDR2: MNHEY, SVGAGI.

This clonotype has a handful of counts. This sequence joins TRBV6-2 or TRBV6-3 and TRBJ2-3; TRBD1 aligns across 10 bases. The CDR3 has 16 amino acids. Germline CDR1 is MNHEY and CDR2 is SVGEGT. V was clipped by 2 bases and J by 4 bases; unmatched bases: 6. CDR3 residues: CASSYVGQGVADTQYF. The CDR3 bases are TGTGCCAGCAGTTACGTAGGACAGGGGGTTGCAGATACGCAGTATTTT.

In this sample, this clonotype turned up many times. V is TRBV29-1 and J is TRBJ1-1; D is possibly TRBD1 (5 bases). The CDR3 covers 10 residues. V was trimmed by 2 bases and J by 10 bases, leaving 8 bases between them. Per the germline V gene, CDR1 is SQVTM and CDR2 is ANQGSEA. This CDR3 reads CSVENQGAFF. In nucleotides, the CDR3 is TGCAGCGTTGAAAACCAGGGAGCTTTCTTT.

This clonotype was seen a handful of times. The V gene is TRBV10-3, the J gene TRBJ1-6; D is possibly TRBD1 (5 bases). This CDR3 region has 12 residues. CDR1 is ENHRY, CDR2 SYGVKD, per germline. With 8 bases removed from V and 9 bases from J, the gap between germline ends came to 11 bases. DNA of the CDR3: TGTGCCATCCAGACCCAGGGTTCACCCCTCCACTTT. The encoded protein is CAIQTQGSPLHF.

This clonotype was seen more than once but under ten times. This chain uses TRBV4-1 with TRBJ2-7; 9 bases map to TRBD1. Germline V gene sequence: CDR1 MGHRA, CDR2 YSYEKL. Germline trimming cut 1 base from V and 0 bases from J; bases unmatched to any gene: 4. The CDR3 runs 16 residues. The CDR3 DNA sequence: TGCGCCAGCAGCCAAGCCCGGACAGGGGCCTCCTACGAGCAGTACTTC. Encoded protein: CASSQARTGASYEQYF.